This entry lists 16 T cell receptor beta chains sequenced from one sample in a study of blood T cell repertoires in COVID-19. Clones were read by immunoSEQ multiplex PCR, and TCRdb kept only the in-frame ones, dropping some. The sample lists about 260,000 clones, 88% occurring once. The sample was PBMCs or T cells enriched from blood (not recorded which). The receptors here all came from a woman between 45 and 60 years old who had recovered from COVID-19.

This sequence joins TRBV28 and TRBJ2-7, with D tentatively TRBD2 (6 bases). The V end lost 6 bases, the J end lost 3 bases, and 12 bases lay between the germline ends. The germline CDR1 and CDR2 sequences are MDHEN and SYDVKM. This CDR3 comprises 13 residues. DNA of the CDR3: TGTGCCAGCAGCTCGCGGGGAAACTACGAGCAGTACTTC. Amino acid sequence: CASSSRGNYEQYF.

The rearrangement joins TRBV15 to TRBJ1-2; tentative D call: TRBD1 (5 bases). Germline CDR1 and CDR2: LNHNV and YYDKDF (reference sequence). Trimming cost V 3 bases and J 0 bases, with 5 bases left between them. The CDR3 has 13 amino acids. CDR3 in DNA: TGTGCCACCAGCAGGACAGCTAACTATGGCTACACCTTC. This translates into CATSRTANYGYTF.

The chain employs TRBV7-2 and TRBJ2-3; 8 bases map to TRBD2. J was trimmed by 4 bases and V by 4 bases; bases with no gene match: 13. CDR1 is SGHTA and CDR2 is FQGNSA in the germline V gene. The CDR3 contains 17 residues. CDR3 sequence: CASSSRGAGGSADTQYF. The CDR3 nucleotides are TGTGCCAGCAGCTCCCGGGGGGCGGGAGGTAGCGCAGATACGCAGTATTTT.

The chain employs TRBV3-1 (or the pseudogene TRBV3-2) and TRBJ2-7, with 16 nucleotides matching TRBD2. The germline V gene encodes CDR1 LGHDT and CDR2 YNNKEL (reference sequence). J gave up 6 bases and V 8 bases, and 7 bases lay outside the gene matches. This CDR3 has 15 residues. The CDR3 loop reads CASQTGTSGRVEQYF. The CDR3 DNA reads as TGTGCCAGCCAGACCGGGACTAGCGGGAGGGTCGAGCAGTACTTC.

The chain is built from TRBV4-2 and TRBJ2-7, with unresolved D. Between the trimmed V and J ends, which lost 2 bases and 4 bases, there was a span of 9 bases. The CDR3 has 13 amino acids. CDR1 is LGHNA, CDR2 YNFKEQ, per germline. The CDR3 DNA is TGTGCCAGCAGCCAACTAGGCTCTTACGAGCAGTACTTC. Translating gives CASSQLGSYEQYF.

V and J are TRBV19 and TRBJ2-3, with D tentatively TRBD2 (6 bases). Trimming cost V 4 bases and J 5 bases, with 10 bases left between them. The CDR3 spans 13 residues. Per the germline V gene, CDR1 is LNHDA and CDR2 is SQIVND (reference sequence). CDR3 nucleotides: TGTGCCAGTAGTACGACTAGAGAAGATACGCAGTATTTT. It codes for CASSTTREDTQYF.

The V and J genes are TRBV28 and TRBJ1-2; 7 nucleotides match TRBD1. Trimming at V came to 7 bases and at J to 3 bases, leaving 11 bases not matched to a gene. Germline CDR1 and CDR2: MDHEN and SYDVKM. The CDR3 covers 15 residues. The CDR3 protein is CASTTWDRSYYGYTF. CDR3 DNA sequence: TGTGCCAGCACCACCTGGGACAGAAGTTACTATGGCTACACCTTC.

The chain is built from TRBV28 and TRBJ2-1; 14 nucleotides align to TRBD2. V was clipped by 5 bases and J by 7 bases; unmatched bases: 4. The CDR3 loop spans 15 amino acids. From germline, CDR1 is MDHEN and CDR2 SYDVKM. The CDR3 region has the DNA TGTGCCAGCAGTCGGGGACTAGCGGGAGTTAATGAGCAGTTCTTC. This translates into CASSRGLAGVNEQFF. Full variable domain (outside the CDR3, taken from reference TRBV28 and TRBJ2-1): DVKVTQSSRYLVKRTGEKVFLECVQDMDHENMFWYRQDPGLGLRLIYFSYDVKMKEKGDIPEGYSVSREKKERFSLILESASTNQTSMYLCASSRGLAGVNEQFFGPGTRLTVL.

The chain has TRBV24-1 and TRBJ2-1; the match to TRBD2 covers 13 bases. The V gene end was trimmed by 2 bases and the J gene end by 7 bases; junction bases not matched to a gene: 4. This CDR3 region has 16 residues. Germline CDR1 KGHDR, CDR2 SFDVKD. In DNA, the CDR3 is TGTGCCACCAGTGATTCACTAGCGGGAGGGCCGAATGAGCAGTTCTTC. Its translation: CATSDSLAGGPNEQFF.

The chain is built from TRBV6-5 and TRBJ1-1, with a tentative D call TRBD1 (5 bases). This CDR3 is 14 amino acids long. The germline V and J ends were trimmed by 4 bases and 10 bases, with 19 bases remaining between them. Germline V CDR1 and CDR2: MNHEY, SVGAGI. CDR3 DNA sequence: TGTGCCAGCAGTTCCCCGCCGCAGGGCAGAGGAGCTTTCTTT. This gives the protein CASSSPPQGRGAFF.

The chain employs TRBV28 and TRBJ2-2; 8 bases match TRBD2. The CDR3 is made up of 17 amino acids. Trimming took 7 bases from V and 0 from J; bases not matched to a gene: 10. Germline assignment: CDR1 MDHEN and CDR2 SYDVKM. This chain's CDR3 is CASKEGRGRSNTGELFF. The CDR3 DNA is TGTGCCAGCAAAGAGGGCCGCGGGAGGTCGAACACCGGGGAGCTGTTTTTT.

This clone has just one count. The chain joins TRBV7-2 to TRBJ1-6, with D possibly matching TRBD1 (5 bases). This CDR3 contains 13 residues. Trimming cost V 9 bases and J 8 bases, with 14 bases left between them. Germline CDR1 is SGHTA and CDR2 is FQGNSA. In DNA, the CDR3 is TGTGCCAGTCGCAGGGCCGGCGATTCACCCCTCCACTTT. Amino acid sequence: CASRRAGDSPLHF.

This clone was detected only a few times. This chain uses TRBV18 with TRBJ2-5; 11 bases are a match to TRBD2. The V gene's germline CDR1 is KGHSH and CDR2 LQKENI. The CDR3 contains 16 residues. Unmatched junction bases numbered 11, after V lost 6 bases and J lost 5 bases. The CDR3 spells CASSETLAGVRETQYF. The CDR3 bases are TGTGCCAGCTCGGAAACACTAGCGGGAGTTCGGGAGACCCAGTACTTC.

In DNA form, the CDR3 reads TGTGCCAGCACAAGCGGGGGGAAAGGCAATGAGCAGTTCTTC. This sequence encodes CASTSGGKGNEQFF. This chain uses TRBV3-1 (or the pseudogene TRBV3-2) with TRBJ2-1; the match to TRBD2 covers 9 bases. Losses at the gene ends were 7 bases for V and 6 bases for J; bases not matched to a gene: 7. CDR1 is LGHDT and CDR2 is YNNKEL in the germline V gene (reference sequence). CDR3 length: 14 residues.

A remark on this clone: This sample includes further DNA sequences coding for the same CDR3. The genes are TRBV10-3 and TRBJ2-7; no definite D call. The CDR3 loop spans 12 amino acids. Trimming pared 0 bases from V and 3 bases from J, leaving 3 bases between. Germline V lookup: CDR1 ENHRY, CDR2 SYGVKD. CDR3 bases: TGTGCCATCAGTGAGTCCAGCTACGAGCAGTACTTC. Its protein product is CAISESSYEQYF.

The V gene is TRBV5-1, the J gene TRBJ2-5; no clear D. This CDR3 is built from 15 residues. V was clipped by 7 bases and J by 5 bases, with 21 bases between them. Per germline, CDR1 SGHRS and CDR2 YFSETQ. The CDR3 spells CASRSDVAVGETQYF. Written as DNA, the CDR3 is TGCGCCAGCCGTTCAGATGTGGCCGTCGGGGAGACCCAGTACTTC.